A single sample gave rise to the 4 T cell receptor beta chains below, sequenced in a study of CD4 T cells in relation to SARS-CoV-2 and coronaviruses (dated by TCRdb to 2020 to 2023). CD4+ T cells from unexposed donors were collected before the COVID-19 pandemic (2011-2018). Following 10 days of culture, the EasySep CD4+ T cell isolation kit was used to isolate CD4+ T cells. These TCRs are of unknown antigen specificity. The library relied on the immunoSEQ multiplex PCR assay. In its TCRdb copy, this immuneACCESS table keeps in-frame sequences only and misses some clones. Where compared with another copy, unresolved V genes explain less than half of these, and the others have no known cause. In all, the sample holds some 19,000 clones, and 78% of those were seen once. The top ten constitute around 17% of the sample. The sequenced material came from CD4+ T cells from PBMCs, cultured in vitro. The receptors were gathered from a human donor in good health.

The CDR3 is CASNLPTGLAHEQFF. The CDR3 region has the DNA TGTGCCAGCAACCTGCCCACGGGACTAGCCCACGAGCAGTTCTTC. This chain joins TRBV2 and TRBJ2-1, with 9 bases fitting TRBD2. CDR3 length: 15 amino acids. Germline loops: CDR1 SNHLY, CDR2 FYNNEI. The V gene end was trimmed by 7 bases and the J gene end by 10 bases; junction bases not matched to a gene: 14.

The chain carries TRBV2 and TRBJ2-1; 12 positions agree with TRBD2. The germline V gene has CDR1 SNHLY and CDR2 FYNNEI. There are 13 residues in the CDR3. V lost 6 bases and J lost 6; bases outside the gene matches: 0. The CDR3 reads CASRLAGGNEQFF. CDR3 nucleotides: TGTGCCAGCAGACTAGCGGGGGGCAATGAGCAGTTCTTC.

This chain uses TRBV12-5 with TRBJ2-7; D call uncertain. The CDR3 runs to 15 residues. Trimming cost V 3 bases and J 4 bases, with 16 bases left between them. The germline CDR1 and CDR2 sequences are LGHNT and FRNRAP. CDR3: CASGFRLDGVYEQYF. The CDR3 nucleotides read TGTGCTAGTGGTTTCAGACTGGACGGAGTATACGAGCAGTACTTC.

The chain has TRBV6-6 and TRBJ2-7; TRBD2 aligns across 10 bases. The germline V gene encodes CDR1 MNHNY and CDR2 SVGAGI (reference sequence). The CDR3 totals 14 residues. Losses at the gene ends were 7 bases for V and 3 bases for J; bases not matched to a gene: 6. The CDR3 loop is CASTLAGADYEQYF. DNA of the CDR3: TGTGCCAGCACGCTAGCGGGAGCGGACTACGAGCAGTACTTC.